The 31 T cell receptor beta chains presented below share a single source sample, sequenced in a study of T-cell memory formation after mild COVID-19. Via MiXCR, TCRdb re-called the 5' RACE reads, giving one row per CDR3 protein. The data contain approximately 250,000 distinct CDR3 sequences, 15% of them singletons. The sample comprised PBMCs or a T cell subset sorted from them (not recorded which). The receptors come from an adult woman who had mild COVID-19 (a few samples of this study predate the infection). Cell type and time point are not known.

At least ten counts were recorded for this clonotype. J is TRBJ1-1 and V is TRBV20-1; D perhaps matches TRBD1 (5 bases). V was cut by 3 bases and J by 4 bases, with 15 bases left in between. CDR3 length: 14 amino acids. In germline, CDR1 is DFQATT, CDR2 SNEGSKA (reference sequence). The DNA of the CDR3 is TGCAGTGCTAGTCTTTCGGTGGGGCGCACTGAAGCTTTCTTT. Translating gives CSASLSVGRTEAFF.

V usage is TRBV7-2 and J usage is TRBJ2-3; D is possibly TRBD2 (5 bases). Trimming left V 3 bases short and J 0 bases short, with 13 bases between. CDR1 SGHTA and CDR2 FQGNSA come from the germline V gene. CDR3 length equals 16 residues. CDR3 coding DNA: TGTGCCAGCAGCTTGACCGCGGCGGGTAGCACAGATACGCAGTATTTT. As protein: CASSLTAAGSTDTQYF.

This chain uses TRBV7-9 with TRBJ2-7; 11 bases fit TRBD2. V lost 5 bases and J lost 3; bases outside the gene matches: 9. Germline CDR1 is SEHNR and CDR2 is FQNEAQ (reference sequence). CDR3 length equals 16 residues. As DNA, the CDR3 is TGTGCCAGCAGCGGCACCGGGACTAGCGGATTCTACGAGCAGTACTTC. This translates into CASSGTGTSGFYEQYF.

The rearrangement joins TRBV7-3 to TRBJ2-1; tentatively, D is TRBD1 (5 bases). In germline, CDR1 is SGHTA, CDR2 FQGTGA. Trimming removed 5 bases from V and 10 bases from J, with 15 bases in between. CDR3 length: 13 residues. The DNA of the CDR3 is TGTGCCAGCAGCCCACCAATGACAGACGAGCAGTTCTTC. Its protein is CASSPPMTDEQFF.

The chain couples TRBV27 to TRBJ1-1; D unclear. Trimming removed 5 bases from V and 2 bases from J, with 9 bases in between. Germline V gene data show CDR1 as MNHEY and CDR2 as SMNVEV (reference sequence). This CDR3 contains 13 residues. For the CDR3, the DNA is TGTGCCAGCAGTCTCTACAGAAACACTGAAGCTTTCTTT. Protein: CASSLYRNTEAFF.

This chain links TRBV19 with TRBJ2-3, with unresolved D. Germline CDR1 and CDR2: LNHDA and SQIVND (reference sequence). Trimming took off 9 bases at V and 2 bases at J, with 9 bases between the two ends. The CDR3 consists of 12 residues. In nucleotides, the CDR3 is TGTGCCAGCGGCGATTTCACAGATACGCAGTATTTT. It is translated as CASGDFTDTQYF.

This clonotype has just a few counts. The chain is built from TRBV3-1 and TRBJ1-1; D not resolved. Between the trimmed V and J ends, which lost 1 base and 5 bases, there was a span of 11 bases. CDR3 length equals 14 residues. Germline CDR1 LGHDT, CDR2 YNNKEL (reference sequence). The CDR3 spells CASSQGGFGTEAFF. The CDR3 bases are TGTGCCAGCAGCCAAGGGGGTTTCGGAACTGAAGCTTTCTTT.

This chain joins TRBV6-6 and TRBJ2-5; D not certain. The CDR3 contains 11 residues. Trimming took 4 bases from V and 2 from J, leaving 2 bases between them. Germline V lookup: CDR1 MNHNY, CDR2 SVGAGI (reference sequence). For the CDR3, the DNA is TGTGCCAGCAGTTGGCAAGAGACCCAGTACTTC. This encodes CASSWQETQYF.

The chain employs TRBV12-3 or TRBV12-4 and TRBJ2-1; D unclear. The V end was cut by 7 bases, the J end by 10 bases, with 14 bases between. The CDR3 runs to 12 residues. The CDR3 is CASTPSLPEQFF. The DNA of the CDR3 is TGTGCCAGCACCCCCTCTCTCCCAGAGCAGTTCTTC.

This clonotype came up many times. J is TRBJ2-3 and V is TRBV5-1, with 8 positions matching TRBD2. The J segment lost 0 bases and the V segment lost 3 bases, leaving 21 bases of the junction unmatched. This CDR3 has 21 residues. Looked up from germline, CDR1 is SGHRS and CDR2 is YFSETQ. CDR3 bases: TGCGCCAGCAGCTCTCTCGGACTAGCACACGTCGGGGGGTTTAGCACAGATACGCAGTATTTT. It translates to CASSSLGLAHVGGFSTDTQYF.

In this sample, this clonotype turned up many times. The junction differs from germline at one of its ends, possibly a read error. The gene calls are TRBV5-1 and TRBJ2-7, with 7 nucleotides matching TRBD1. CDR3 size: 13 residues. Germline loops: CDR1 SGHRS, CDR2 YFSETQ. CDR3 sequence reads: CASSLDRAYEQYF. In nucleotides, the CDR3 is TGTGCCAGCAGCTTAGACAGGGCCTACGAGCAGTACTTC.

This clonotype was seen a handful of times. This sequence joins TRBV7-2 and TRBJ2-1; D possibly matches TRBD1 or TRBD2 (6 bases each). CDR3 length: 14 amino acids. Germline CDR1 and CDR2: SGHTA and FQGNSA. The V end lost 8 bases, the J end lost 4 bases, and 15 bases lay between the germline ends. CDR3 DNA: TGTGCCAGCCGAAGGGGGGCCGTTTACAATGAGCAGTTCTTC. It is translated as CASRRGAVYNEQFF. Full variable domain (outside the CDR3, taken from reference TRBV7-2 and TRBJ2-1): GAGVSQSPSNKVTEKGKDVELRCDPISGHTALYWYRQSLGQGLEFLIYFQGNSAPDKSGLPSDRFSAERTGGSVSTLTIQRTQQEDSAVYLCASRRGAVYNEQFFGPGTRLTVL.

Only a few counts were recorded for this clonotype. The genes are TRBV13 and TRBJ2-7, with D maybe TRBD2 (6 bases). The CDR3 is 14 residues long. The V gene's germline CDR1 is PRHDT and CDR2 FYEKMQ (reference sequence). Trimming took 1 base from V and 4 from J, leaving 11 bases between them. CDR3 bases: TGTGCCAGCAGCTTAGCAAGGGGAGGATACGAGCAGTACTTC. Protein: CASSLARGGYEQYF.

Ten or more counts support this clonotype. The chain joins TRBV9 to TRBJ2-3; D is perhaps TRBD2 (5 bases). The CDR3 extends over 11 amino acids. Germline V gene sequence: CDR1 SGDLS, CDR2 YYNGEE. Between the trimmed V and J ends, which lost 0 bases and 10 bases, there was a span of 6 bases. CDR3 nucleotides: TGTGCCAGCAGCGTAGGCGGGCCGCAGTATTTT. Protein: CASSVGGPQYF. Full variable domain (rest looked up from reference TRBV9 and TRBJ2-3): DSGVTQTPKHLITATGQRVTLRCSPRSGDLSVYWYQQSLDQGLQFLIQYYNGEERAKGNILERFSAQQFPDLHSELNLSSLELGDSALYFCASSVGGPQYFGPGTRLTVL.

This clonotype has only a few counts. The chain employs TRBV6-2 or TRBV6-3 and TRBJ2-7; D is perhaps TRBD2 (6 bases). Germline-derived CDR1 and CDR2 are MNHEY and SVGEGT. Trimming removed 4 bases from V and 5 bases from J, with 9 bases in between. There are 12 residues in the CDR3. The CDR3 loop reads CASSFGLHEQYF. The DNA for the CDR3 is TGTGCCAGCAGTTTCGGACTACACGAGCAGTACTTC.

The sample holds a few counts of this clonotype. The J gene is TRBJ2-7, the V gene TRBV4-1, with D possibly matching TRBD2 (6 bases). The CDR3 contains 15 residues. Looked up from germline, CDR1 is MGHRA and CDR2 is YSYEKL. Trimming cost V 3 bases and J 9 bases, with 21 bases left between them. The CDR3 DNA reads TGCGCCAGCAGCCATGATCCGGGACGGCAGGAGGGGCAGTACTTC. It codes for CASSHDPGRQEGQYF.

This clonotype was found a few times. Written as DNA, the CDR3 is TGCAGTGCGCAGGGGGGTTTTGGCACCGGGGAGCTGTTTTTT. It is translated as CSAQGGFGTGELFF. The J gene is TRBJ2-2, the V gene TRBV20-1, with a tentative D call TRBD1 (7 bases). The CDR3 contains 14 residues. The V gene's germline CDR1 is DFQATT and CDR2 SNEGSKA (reference sequence). The V gene lost 6 bases and the J gene lost 4 bases, with 15 bases spanning the gap.

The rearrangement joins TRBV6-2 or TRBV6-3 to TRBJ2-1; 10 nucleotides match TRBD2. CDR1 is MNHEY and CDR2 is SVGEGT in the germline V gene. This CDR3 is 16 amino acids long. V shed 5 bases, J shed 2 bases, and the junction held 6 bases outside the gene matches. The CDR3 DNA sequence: TGTGCCAGCAGTGGTGGACTAGCGGAGACCTACAATGAGCAGTTCTTC. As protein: CASSGGLAETYNEQFF.

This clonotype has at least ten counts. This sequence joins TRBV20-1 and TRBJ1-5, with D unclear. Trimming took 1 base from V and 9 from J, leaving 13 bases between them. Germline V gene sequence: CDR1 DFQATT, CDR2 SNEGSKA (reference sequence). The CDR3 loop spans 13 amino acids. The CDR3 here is CSARADGPSPQHF. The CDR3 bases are TGCAGTGCTAGAGCGGACGGGCCATCGCCCCAGCATTTT.

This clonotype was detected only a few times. As DNA, the CDR3 is TGTGCCTGGAGCTGGCCAGCGGGGGAATACAATGAGCAGTTCTTC. The encoded protein is CAWSWPAGEYNEQFF. The rearrangement links TRBV30 to TRBJ2-1; 8 bases map to TRBD2. Germline V gene lookup returns CDR1 GTSNPN and CDR2 SVGIG (reference sequence). The junction had 8 bases not matched to a gene; V was cut back by 3 bases and J by 4 bases. The CDR3 has 15 amino acids.

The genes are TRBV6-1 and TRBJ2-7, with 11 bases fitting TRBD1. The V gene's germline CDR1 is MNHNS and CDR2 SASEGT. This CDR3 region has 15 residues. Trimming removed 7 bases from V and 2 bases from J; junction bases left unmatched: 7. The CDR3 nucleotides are TGTGCCAGCAATTCGGGACAGGGGGAGGCCTACGAGCAGTACTTC. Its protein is CASNSGQGEAYEQYF.

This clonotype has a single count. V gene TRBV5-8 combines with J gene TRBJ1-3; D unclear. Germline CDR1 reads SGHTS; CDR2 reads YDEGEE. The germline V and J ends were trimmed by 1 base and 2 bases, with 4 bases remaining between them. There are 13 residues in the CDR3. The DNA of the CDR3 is TGTGCCAGCAGCTTGCAGGCTGGAAACACCATATATTTT. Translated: CASSLQAGNTIYF.

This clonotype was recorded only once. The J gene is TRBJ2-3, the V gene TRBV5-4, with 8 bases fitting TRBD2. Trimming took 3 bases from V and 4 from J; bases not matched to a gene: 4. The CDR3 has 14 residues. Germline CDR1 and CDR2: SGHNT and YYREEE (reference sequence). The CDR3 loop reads CASSSSGGPDTQYF. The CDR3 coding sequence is TGTGCCAGCAGCTCGAGCGGGGGCCCAGATACGCAGTATTTT.

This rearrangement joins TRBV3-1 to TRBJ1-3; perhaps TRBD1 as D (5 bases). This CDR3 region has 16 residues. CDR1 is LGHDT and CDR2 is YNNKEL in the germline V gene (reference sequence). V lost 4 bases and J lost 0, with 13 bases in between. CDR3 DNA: TGTGCCAGCAGCCCTCCGGCAGGGATCTCTGGAAACACCATATATTTT. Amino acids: CASSPPAGISGNTIYF.

Written as DNA, the CDR3 is TGTGCCAGCAGCTTAGTTGGGACAGGAAATAACTATGGCTACACCTTC. Encoded protein: CASSLVGTGNNYGYTF. V usage is TRBV7-2 and J usage is TRBJ1-2, with 8 bases lining up with TRBD1. This CDR3 contains 16 residues. Germline V gene sequence: CDR1 SGHTA, CDR2 FQGNSA. With 1 base clipped from V and 1 base from J, the junction kept 5 bases outside the gene matches.

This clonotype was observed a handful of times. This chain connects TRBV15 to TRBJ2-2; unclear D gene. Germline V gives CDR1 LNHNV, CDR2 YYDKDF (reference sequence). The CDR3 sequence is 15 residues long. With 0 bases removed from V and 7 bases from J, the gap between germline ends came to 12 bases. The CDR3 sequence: CATSRDRIGRGELFF. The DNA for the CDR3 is TGTGCCACCAGCAGAGATCGGATCGGTCGCGGGGAGCTGTTTTTT.

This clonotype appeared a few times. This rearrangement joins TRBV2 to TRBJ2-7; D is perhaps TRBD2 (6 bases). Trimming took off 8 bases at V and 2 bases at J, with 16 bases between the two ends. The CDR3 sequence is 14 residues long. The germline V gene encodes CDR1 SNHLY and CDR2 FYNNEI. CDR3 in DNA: TGTGCCAGCCTGGACTACAAAAGTCCCTACGAGCAGTACTTC. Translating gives CASLDYKSPYEQYF.

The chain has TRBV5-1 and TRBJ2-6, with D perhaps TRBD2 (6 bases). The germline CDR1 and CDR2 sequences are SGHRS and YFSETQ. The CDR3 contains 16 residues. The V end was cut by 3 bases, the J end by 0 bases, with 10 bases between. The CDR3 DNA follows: TGCGCCAGCAGCTGGGACGGGAGCTCTGGGGCCAACGTCCTGACTTTC. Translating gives CASSWDGSSGANVLTF.

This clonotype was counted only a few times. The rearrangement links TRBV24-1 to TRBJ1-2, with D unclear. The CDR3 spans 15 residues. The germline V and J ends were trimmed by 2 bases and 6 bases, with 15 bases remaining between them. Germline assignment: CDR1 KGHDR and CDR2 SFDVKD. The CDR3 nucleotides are TGTGCCACCAGTGATTCGTCCGCGGGAGCGGATGGCTACACCTTC. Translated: CATSDSSAGADGYTF.

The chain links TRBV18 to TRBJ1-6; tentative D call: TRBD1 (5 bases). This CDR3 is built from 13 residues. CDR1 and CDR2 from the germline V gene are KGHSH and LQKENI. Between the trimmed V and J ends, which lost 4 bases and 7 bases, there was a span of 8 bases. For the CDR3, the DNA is TGTGCCAGCTCACGGGACCCCAATTCACCCCTCCACTTT. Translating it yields CASSRDPNSPLHF.

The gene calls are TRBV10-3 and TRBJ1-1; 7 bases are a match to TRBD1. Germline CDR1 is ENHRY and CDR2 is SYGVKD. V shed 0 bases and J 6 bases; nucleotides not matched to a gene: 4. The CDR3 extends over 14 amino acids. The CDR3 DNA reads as TGTGCCATCAGTGAGTCGGGACAGACCCCTGAAGCTTTCTTT. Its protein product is CAISESGQTPEAFF.